These 5 T cell receptor beta chains were all obtained from the same sample, sequenced in a study of blood T cell repertoires in COVID-19. Sequenced by immunoSEQ multiplex PCR; TCRdb stores in-frame clones only, minus some. The sample has 95,000 to 110,000 clones; about 88% are singletons. The sequencing input was peripheral blood. The source is a human donor in a cohort sampled during active COVID-19.

The chain links TRBV12-3 or TRBV12-4 to TRBJ2-5; a possible D gene is TRBD1 (5 bases). The CDR3 consists of 12 residues. V lost 4 bases and J lost 10, with 13 bases in between. CDR3 DNA: TGTGCCAGCAGTTCTTCAAGGGGTTTCCAGTACTTC. This gives the protein CASSSSRGFQYF.

The V gene is TRBV15, the J gene TRBJ2-3; the match to TRBD2 covers 7 bases. Germline V gene sequence: CDR1 LNHNV, CDR2 YYDKDF (reference sequence). The length of the CDR3 is 13 residues. The J segment lost 3 bases and the V segment lost 7 bases, leaving 4 bases of the junction unmatched. The DNA of the CDR3 is TGTGCCACCAAGGGCGGGAGTACAGATACGCAGTATTTT. The encoded protein is CATKGGSTDTQYF.

The chain is built from TRBV7-2 and TRBJ2-7; D not resolved. This CDR3 spans 12 amino acids. The germline V and J ends were trimmed by 3 bases and 2 bases, with 5 bases remaining between them. CDR1 and CDR2 from the germline V gene are SGHTA and FQGNSA. CDR3 coding DNA: TGTGCCAGCAGCTTGTCCACCTACGAGCAGTACTTC. Encoded protein: CASSLSTYEQYF.

The chain uses TRBV6-6 and TRBJ2-7; 8 nucleotides align to TRBD1. The CDR3 runs to 15 residues. The J segment lost 5 bases and the V segment lost 6 bases, leaving 12 bases of the junction unmatched. CDR1 MNHNY and CDR2 SVGAGI come from the germline V gene (reference sequence). The CDR3 sequence is CASRLSPGQANEQYF. The CDR3 DNA reads TGTGCCAGCAGGCTATCCCCGGGACAGGCTAACGAGCAGTACTTC.

V is TRBV5-6 and J is TRBJ2-1, with TRBD2 identical over 13 bases. Germline CDR1 is SGHDT and CDR2 is YYEEEE. The CDR3 is 18 residues long. The V segment lost 0 bases and the J segment 0 bases; nucleotides outside the gene matches: 3. The DNA of the CDR3 is TGTGCCAGCAGCTTGGAAGGACTAGCGGGAGTCTCCTACAATGAGCAGTTCTTC. Its protein is CASSLEGLAGVSYNEQFF.